This TCR beta chain was retrieved from a study of blood T cell repertoires in COVID-19. Study at large: T cells, B-cell-depleted T cells, or PBMCs provided the cDNA or gDNA that served as material.

The table came from immunoSEQ multiplex PCR; TCRdb's copy has only in-frame clones and leaves some out. The sample includes under 200,000 clones, approximately 80% of them seen just once. The sequenced material came from peripheral blood. The TCR originated in a human donor in a cohort sampled during active COVID-19.

CDR3 coding DNA: TGCAGCCCACAGGTCAATGAAAAACTGTTTTTT. Its translation is CSPQVNEKLFF. This chain uses TRBV20-1 with TRBJ1-4, with D possibly matching TRBD1 (5 bases). Per the germline V gene, CDR1 is DFQATT and CDR2 is SNEGSKA (reference sequence). The CDR3 is made up of 11 amino acids.